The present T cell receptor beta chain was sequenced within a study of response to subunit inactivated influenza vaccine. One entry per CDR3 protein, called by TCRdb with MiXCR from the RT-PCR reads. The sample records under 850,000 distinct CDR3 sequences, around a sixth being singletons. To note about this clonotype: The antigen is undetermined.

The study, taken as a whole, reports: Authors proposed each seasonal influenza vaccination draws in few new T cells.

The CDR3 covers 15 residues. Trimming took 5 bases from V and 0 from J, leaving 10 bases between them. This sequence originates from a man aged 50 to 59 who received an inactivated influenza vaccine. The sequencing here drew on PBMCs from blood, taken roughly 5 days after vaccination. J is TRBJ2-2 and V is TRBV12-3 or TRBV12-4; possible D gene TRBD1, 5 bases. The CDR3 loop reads CASSRGGTNTGELFF. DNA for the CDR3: TGTGCCAGCAGTAGGGGCGGTACGAACACCGGGGAGCTGTTTTTT.